Described below is a single T cell receptor beta chain sequence and its context. Its binding antigen is unknown. Base qualities are not at hand, and no much larger clone is one base apart. At the junction V is shortened by 2 bases and J by 2 bases, with 8 bases in between. The CDR3 sequence holds 14 residues, the cysteine and phenylalanine included. Only CDR3 DNA is held: 42 bases, read in frame from base 1. The germline V gene provides CDR1 SGHRS and CDR2 YFSETQ. These data are taken from a study of blood T cell repertoires in COVID-19 (dated by TCRdb to 2019 to 2021). A note on the overall study: The collaborator samples originated in the United States, Italy and Spain and spanned the acute and convalescent phases of COVID-19. Nearly every sample came with metadata listing a de-identified subject ID, COVID-19 status, age in years and sex. The repertoires were released in a freely available public database meant as a resource for research on the immune response to SARS-CoV-2. Samples were obtained from the ongoing ImmuneRACE study (first 160 participants) and from over 1,000 subjects provided by 6 global collaborators. The prospective study material was composed of cDNA or gDNA derived from T cells, B-cell-depleted T cells, or PBMCs. Deeply sampled blood TCRbeta repertoires from subjects exposed to, actively infected with, or recovered from COVID-19 were included in the dataset. Where available, HLA class I and class II types were taken from metadata supplied by the sample provider and were not determined by assay-based typing. Study-level results and caveats: The amount of clinical and demographic metadata varied by source and participant and was provided uncurated.

The immunoSEQ Assay, a bias-controlled multiplex PCR, was used to amplify TCRbeta CDR3 regions from genomic DNA. The authors processed their data as follows. Nucleated cell counts per sample were estimated from amplification of reference gene primers within the assay. Sequence reads were collapsed and filtered to measure the absolute abundance of every unique TCRbeta CDR3 rearrangement. For each sample, productive Simpson clonality was calculated by taking the square root of Simpson's diversity index across productive rearrangements. Entries here come from immuneACCESS through TCRdb and include only in-frame sequences with V and J called. Some clones fail to appear in such tables; in the studies checked, an unresolved V gene covers under half of the shortfall, and the cause of the remainder is unknown. V, J and clone size are taken as reported in that table, and D and trimming were inferred from the DNA itself. This sample is represented by about 190,000 clones; more than 85% of them were singletons. The top ten clonotypes cover approximately 1.1% of the sample.

Each collaborating institution followed its own protocols to collect whole blood in K2EDTA tubes. For TCRbeta analysis, collaborator samples were shipped as frozen whole blood, as isolated PBMCs, or as DNA extracted from either sample type. This sequence uses TRBV5-1 and TRBJ2-1; the D gene lacks a confident call. This sequence was found in a man younger than 45 with acute or convalescent COVID-19. The sample taken for sequencing was peripheral blood. The CDR3 region reads CASSFPRTYNEQFF. DNA sequence: TGCGCCAGCAGCTTCCCGAGAACCTACAATGAGCAGTTCTTC.